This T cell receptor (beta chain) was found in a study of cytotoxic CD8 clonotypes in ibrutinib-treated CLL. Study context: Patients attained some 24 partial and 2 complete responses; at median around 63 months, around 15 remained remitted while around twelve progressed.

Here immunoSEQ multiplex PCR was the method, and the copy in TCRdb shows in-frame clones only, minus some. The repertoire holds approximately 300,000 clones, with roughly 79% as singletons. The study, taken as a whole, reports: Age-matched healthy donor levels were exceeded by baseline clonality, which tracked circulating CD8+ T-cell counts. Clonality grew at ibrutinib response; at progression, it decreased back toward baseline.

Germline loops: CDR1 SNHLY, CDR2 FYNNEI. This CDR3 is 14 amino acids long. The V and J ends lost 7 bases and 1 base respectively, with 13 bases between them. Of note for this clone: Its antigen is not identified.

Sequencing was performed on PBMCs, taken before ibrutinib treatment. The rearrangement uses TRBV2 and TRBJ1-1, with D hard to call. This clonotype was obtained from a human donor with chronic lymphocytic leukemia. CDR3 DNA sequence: TGTGCCAGCACCTCGACCGTGGGGAACACTGAAGCTTTCTTT. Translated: CASTSTVGNTEAFF.